Below are 8 T cell receptor beta chains sequenced from a single sample in a study of human T cells and chemical hapten exposure. TCRdb reprocessed the RACE reads with MiXCR, giving one entry per CDR3 protein. The table has about 57,000 distinct CDR3 sequences, about a tenth seen once; the top ten hold 13%. Time point in this sample: patch test 1, 2 weeks after DPC sensitization. This sample's treatment: therapeutic diphenylcyclopropenone sensitization with weekly scalp DPC. Sample: whole blood, taken in connection with sensitization to the hapten diphenylcyclopropenone (DPC). Receptors originate from a woman between 40 and 55 years old with alopecia areata. Some clones in this sample may be carry-over from other donors' samples.

This clonotype has at least ten counts. This chain links TRBV20-1 with TRBJ2-1; tentative D call: TRBD2 (5 bases). This CDR3 has 17 residues. The V end was cut by 1 base, the J end by 1 base, with 17 bases between. CDR1 and CDR2 from the germline V gene are DFQATT and SNEGSKA (reference sequence). CDR3 sequence (DNA): TGCAGTGCTAGAGCCATGCGGGTCATACGGTCCTACAATGAGCAGTTCTTC. It codes for CSARAMRVIRSYNEQFF.

This clonotype was counted only a few times. The rearrangement uses TRBV18 and TRBJ1-1; the D gene is possibly TRBD1 (6 bases). This CDR3 contains 14 residues. Trimming pared 3 bases from V and 4 bases from J, leaving 12 bases between. The germline gives CDR1 KGHSH, CDR2 LQKENI. Here the CDR3 DNA reads TGTGCCAGCTCACCTGCGGAGGGGGGCACTGAAGCTTTCTTT. Protein product: CASSPAEGGTEAFF.

There are a few counts of this clonotype. The chain recombines TRBV12-3 or TRBV12-4 with TRBJ2-3, with D perhaps TRBD2 (7 bases). Trimming took off 6 bases at V and 5 bases at J, with 18 bases between the two ends. This CDR3 contains 15 residues. This chain's CDR3 is CASSKGGARLDTQYF. The CDR3 nucleotides read TGTGCCAGCAGCAAAGGGGGGGCCAGGCTAGATACGCAGTATTTT.

This clonotype showed up many times. CDR3 protein: CASSVRDTQYF. The CDR3 nucleotides are TGTGCCAGCAGTGTGAGGGATACGCAGTATTTT. V is TRBV2 and J is TRBJ2-3, with D hard to call. Trimming removed 4 bases at V and 6 bases at J, with 5 bases between. The germline gives CDR1 SNHLY, CDR2 FYNNEI. The CDR3 sequence is 11 residues long. Full variable domain (remainder filled in from reference TRBV2 and TRBJ2-3): EPEVTQTPSHQVTQMGQEVILRCVPISNHLYFYWYRQILGQKVEFLVSFYNNEISEKSEIFDDQFSVERPDGSNFTLKIRSTKLEDSAMYFCASSVRDTQYFGPGTRLTVL.

This clonotype was recorded many times. The rearrangement links TRBV5-1 to TRBJ1-2; D remains unclear. This CDR3 is 12 amino acids long. Germline CDR1 and CDR2: SGHRS and YFSETQ. V lost 2 bases and J 9 bases, leaving 11 bases between the germline ends. CDR3 residues: CASSLQQQSYTF. For the CDR3, the DNA is TGCGCCAGCAGCTTACAACAGCAGAGCTACACCTTC.

V gene TRBV18 combines with J gene TRBJ1-2; 7 bases match TRBD1. Germline V gives CDR1 KGHSH, CDR2 LQKENI. The CDR3 totals 13 residues. The V and J ends lost 5 bases and 6 bases, in that order; junction bases with no gene match: 6. CDR3: CASSSTGDHGYTF. CDR3 nucleotides: TGTGCCAGCTCATCTACAGGGGATCATGGCTACACCTTC. Complete variable domain (other parts from reference TRBV18 and TRBJ1-2): NAGVMQNPRHLVRRRGQEARLRCSPMKGHSHVYWYRQLPEEGLKFMVYLQKENIIDESGMPKERFSAEFPKEGPSILRIQQVVRGDSAAYFCASSSTGDHGYTFGSGTRLTVV.

This clonotype occurred a few times. This sequence joins TRBV7-8 and TRBJ2-1; D gene uncertain. The CDR3 sequence is 12 residues long. Germline CDR1 SGHVS, CDR2 FQNEAQ. The germline V and J ends were trimmed by 2 bases and 10 bases, with 9 bases remaining between them. For the CDR3, the DNA is TGTGCCAGCAGCTTACCACCGCGGGAGCAGTTCTTC. Amino acid sequence: CASSLPPREQFF.

In this sample, this clonotype turned up many times. The chain is built from TRBV5-1 and TRBJ1-1; D is undetermined. Per germline, CDR1 SGHRS and CDR2 YFSETQ. V lost 2 bases and J lost 4, with 9 bases in between. The CDR3 sequence is 13 residues long. In nucleotides, the CDR3 is TGCGCCAGCAGCTTTATGCAGGCCACTGAAGCTTTCTTT. Translation: CASSFMQATEAFF.